These 7 T cell receptor beta chains were sequenced from one sample in a study of blood T cell repertoires in COVID-19. Here immunoSEQ multiplex PCR was the method, and the copy in TCRdb shows in-frame clones only, minus some. The sample records about 300,000 clones, 70% to 90% being singletons. The specimen sequenced was peripheral blood. All receptors derive from a woman aged 25-40 years who had recovered from COVID-19.

The CDR3 is CASNNGQGDSPLHF. The DNA for the CDR3 is TGTGCCAGCAACAATGGGCAGGGCGATTCACCCCTCCACTTT. The J gene is TRBJ1-6, the V gene TRBV9, with D maybe TRBD1 (5 bases). The CDR3 sequence is 14 residues long. Trimming shortened V by 6 bases and J by 8 bases, and 15 bases separated the two germline ends. CDR1 and CDR2 (germline): SGDLS, YYNGEE.

The J gene is TRBJ1-2, the V gene TRBV7-9; 7 bases are a match to TRBD1. This CDR3 is built from 16 residues. V shed 4 bases and J 0 bases; nucleotides not matched to a gene: 8. Germline-derived CDR1 and CDR2 are SEHNR and FQNEAQ (reference sequence). DNA for the CDR3: TGTGCCAGCAGCTCTAGGGGGACAGCCACTAACTATGGCTACACCTTC. Its protein product is CASSSRGTATNYGYTF.

The chain employs TRBV7-2 and TRBJ2-7; 10 bases match TRBD1. The CDR3 loop spans 15 amino acids. J gave up 1 base and V 6 bases, and 6 bases lay outside the gene matches. CDR1 and CDR2 (germline): SGHTA, FQGNSA. The CDR3 region has the DNA TGTGCCAGCAGTTTGGGGACAGGGGCGTCCTACGAGCAGTACTTC. Translating it yields CASSLGTGASYEQYF.

The V gene is TRBV5-1, the J gene TRBJ2-3, with 10 bases matching TRBD2. CDR1 and CDR2 (germline): SGHRS, YFSETQ. This CDR3 region has 15 residues. V gave up 7 bases and J gave up 6 bases; unmatched junction bases: 11. CDR3 nucleotides: TGCGCCAGCGGCCCTAGCGGGGGTGCCGGGGATACGCAGTATTTT. This encodes CASGPSGGAGDTQYF.

The chain links TRBV7-2 to TRBJ2-3; D is ambiguous. CDR1 and CDR2 (germline): SGHTA, FQGNSA. The CDR3 extends over 13 amino acids. V lost 0 bases and J 6 bases, leaving 7 bases between the germline ends. The CDR3 spells CASSLAYGDTQYF. The CDR3 DNA sequence: TGTGCCAGCAGCTTAGCGTACGGGGATACGCAGTATTTT. Supplemented by reference TRBV7-2 and TRBJ2-3, the full variable domain reads GAGVSQSPSNKVTEKGKDVELRCDPISGHTALYWYRQSLGQGLEFLIYFQGNSAPDKSGLPSDRFSAERTGGSVSTLTIQRTQQEDSAVYLCASSLAYGDTQYFGPGTRLTVL.

The chain uses TRBV15 and TRBJ1-1, with no clear D. CDR3 length equals 13 residues. Germline values: CDR1 LNHNV, CDR2 YYDKDF (reference sequence). Trimming took off 0 bases at V and 3 bases at J, with 5 bases between the two ends. CDR3 coding DNA: TGTGCCACCAGCAGAGACAGATACACTGAAGCTTTCTTT. It codes for CATSRDRYTEAFF.

The V gene is TRBV19, the J gene TRBJ1-5; the match to TRBD1 covers 8 bases. The CDR3 consists of 16 residues. Unmatched junction bases numbered 10, after V lost 5 bases and J lost 4 bases. The germline CDR1 and CDR2 sequences are LNHDA and SQIVND (reference sequence). The CDR3: CASSEARRQGNQPQHF. DNA of the CDR3: TGTGCCAGTAGTGAGGCCCGGAGACAGGGGAATCAGCCCCAGCATTTT.